The 15 T cell receptor beta chains presented below share a single source sample, sequenced in a study of cytomegalovirus exposure and HLA in healthy donors. Sequenced by immunoSEQ multiplex PCR; TCRdb stores in-frame clones only, minus some. The sample has 150,000 or so clones; around nine tenths are singletons. The sequencing input was PBMCs. The receptors were gathered from a man aged 18 to 35 in good health and CMV-seropositive.

The chain links TRBV7-2 to TRBJ2-7, with 7 nucleotides matching TRBD1. Germline CDR1 SGHTA, CDR2 FQGNSA. V was pared by 0 bases and J by 4 bases, with 12 bases of the junction left unmatched. The CDR3 is 17 residues long. The CDR3 coding sequence is TGTGCCAGCAGCTTAGCCCGGACAGGCCCTTTACCTTACGAGCAGTACTTC. Protein: CASSLARTGPLPYEQYF.

In this sample, this clone turned up a few times. The chain couples TRBV2 to TRBJ1-2; D call uncertain. There are 12 residues in the CDR3. The V gene lost 8 bases and the J gene lost 7 bases, with 14 bases spanning the gap. CDR1 SNHLY and CDR2 FYNNEI come from the germline V gene. DNA of the CDR3: TGTGCCAGCCTCACTTCGGGTCGTGGCTACACCTTC. This translates into CASLTSGRGYTF.

The CDR3 here is CATRKDQGFEAFF. The CDR3, as DNA: TGTGCCACCCGAAAGGATCAGGGATTTGAAGCTTTCTTT. This chain joins TRBV2 and TRBJ1-1, with TRBD1 as a possible D gene (5 bases). The V gene lost 10 bases and the J gene lost 7 bases, with 19 bases spanning the gap. There are 13 residues in the CDR3. Germline V gene data show CDR1 as SNHLY and CDR2 as FYNNEI.

The chain is built from TRBV25-1 and TRBJ2-1; 9 positions match TRBD2. Trimming at V came to 2 bases and at J to 3 bases, leaving 8 bases not matched to a gene. CDR3 length: 17 amino acids. Per germline, CDR1 MGHDK and CDR2 SYGVNS. CDR3 DNA sequence: TGTGCCAGCAGTGAACCCCCGAAGCGGGGGGTCTACAATGAGCAGTTCTTC. It codes for CASSEPPKRGVYNEQFF.

The rearrangement links TRBV5-1 to TRBJ1-3; maybe TRBD1 (6 bases). This CDR3 is 14 amino acids long. V lost 4 bases and J 1 base, leaving 9 bases between the germline ends. Germline V gene sequence: CDR1 SGHRS, CDR2 YFSETQ. In DNA, the CDR3 is TGCGCCAGCAGCAAACAGGGATCTGGAAACACCATATATTTT. It encodes CASSKQGSGNTIYF.

The chain recombines TRBV29-1 with TRBJ2-7, with D unclear. Looked up from germline, CDR1 is SQVTM and CDR2 is ANQGSEA. V was clipped by 7 bases and J by 0 bases, with 16 bases between them. The CDR3 runs 14 residues. The CDR3 loop reads CSALTTSSSYEQYF. CDR3 sequence (DNA): TGCAGCGCACTGACAACCAGCAGCTCCTACGAGCAGTACTTC.

J is TRBJ2-1 and V is TRBV9, with a possible D match to TRBD2 (6 bases). CDR3 length equals 14 residues. The ends were cut back, 0 bases at V and 10 bases at J, with 14 bases in the middle. The germline V gene has CDR1 SGDLS and CDR2 YYNGEE. CDR3: CASSVGTGGAEQFF. CDR3 DNA sequence: TGTGCCAGCAGCGTAGGGACGGGCGGGGCAGAGCAGTTCTTC.

This chain uses TRBV5-1 with TRBJ2-1; weak D call: TRBD2 (5 bases). Germline CDR1 reads SGHRS; CDR2 reads YFSETQ. The V end was cut by 2 bases, the J end by 5 bases, with 11 bases between. CDR3 length equals 14 residues. CDR3 protein: CASSFAGNDNEQFF. The CDR3 coding sequence is TGCGCCAGCAGCTTTGCGGGCAACGACAATGAGCAGTTCTTC.

This chain connects TRBV27 to TRBJ2-7; 7 bases are a match to TRBD2. V shed 8 bases, J shed 0 bases, and the junction held 16 bases outside the gene matches. The germline CDR1 and CDR2 sequences are MNHEY and SMNVEV (reference sequence). The CDR3 length is 17 residues. The CDR3 nucleotides read TGTGCCAGCTCCTTTTCGGGGGAGGGCCCTTCCTCCTACGAGCAGTACTTC. This sequence encodes CASSFSGEGPSSYEQYF.

The chain has TRBV29-1 and TRBJ2-7, with D tentatively TRBD2 (7 bases). The CDR3 sequence is 14 residues long. Germline V lookup: CDR1 SQVTM, CDR2 ANQGSEA. V lost 6 bases and J lost 1, with 16 bases in between. CDR3 sequence (DNA): TGCAGCGTGGGGGGGCCTGTTGGATCCTACGAGCAGTACTTC. This codes for CSVGGPVGSYEQYF.

In this sample, this clone turned up a few times. The CDR3 nucleotides are TGTGCCAGCAGCCAAGATAGGACTAGGACTTACGAGCAGTACTTC. This encodes CASSQDRTRTYEQYF. The V call is TRBV4-2, the J call TRBJ2-7; 7 nucleotides agree with TRBD2. V dropped 0 bases and J dropped 4; count of bases not matched to a gene: 6. The germline V gene encodes CDR1 LGHNA and CDR2 YNFKEQ. The CDR3 sequence is 15 residues long.

The chain joins TRBV6-5 to TRBJ2-6; 9 bases align to TRBD1. Germline trimming cut 5 bases from V and 4 bases from J; bases unmatched to any gene: 3. The CDR3 consists of 15 residues. The V gene's germline CDR1 is MNHEY and CDR2 SVGAGI. CDR3 DNA: TGTGCCAGCAGTGGACAGGGGCGAGGGGCCAACGTCCTGACTTTC. Translated: CASSGQGRGANVLTF.

J is TRBJ1-2 and V is TRBV4-1; TRBD1 agrees at 8 bases. V dropped 0 bases and J dropped 8; count of bases not matched to a gene: 8. In germline, CDR1 is MGHRA, CDR2 YSYEKL. The CDR3 contains 15 residues. CDR3 amino acids: CASSQDDITGGGYTF. The CDR3 nucleotides are TGCGCCAGCAGCCAAGATGATATAACAGGGGGAGGCTACACCTTC.

As concerns this clone: At one of its ends the junction is not consistent with the germline gene, which may arise from a read error. The rearrangement uses TRBV6-5 and TRBJ1-6; D not resolved. This CDR3 has 12 amino acids. The germline CDR1 and CDR2 sequences are MNHEY and SVGAGI. CDR3 coding DNA: TGTGCCAGCAGTTACCCTAATTCGCCCCTCCACTTT. This encodes CASSYPNSPLHF.

This clone occurred a few times. V gene TRBV12-5 combines with J gene TRBJ1-2; 7 positions match TRBD1. V was pared by 0 bases and J by 4 bases, with 8 bases of the junction left unmatched. The CDR3 has 16 amino acids. Germline lookup yields CDR1 LGHNT and CDR2 FRNRAP. In DNA form, the CDR3 reads TGTGCTAGTGGTTTGGTGACAGGGCAGGCCGGCTATGGCTACACCTTC. It codes for CASGLVTGQAGYGYTF.